These T cell receptor beta chains were read from a single sample in a study of shared clonotypes between healthy human individuals. Sequencing was performed with immunoSEQ multiplex PCR; in TCRdb, only in-frame clones are kept and a portion is missing. The table includes roughly 2.6 million clones, more than 90% detected once. The source material was naive CD4+ T cells sorted from blood. The source of these receptors is a man between 18 and 29 years old in good health. CDR3s include the opening cysteine and the closing phenylalanine or tryptophan. Fields, in order: D gene, J gene, clone size, V gene, CDR3 length, CDR3 DNA, CDR3 protein. A D gene is named only where the DNA matches it firmly. Rows give clone size only sometimes, using once, few, many, or a class for an expanded clone.

NA | TRBJ1-2 | NA | TRBV6-5 | 14 | TGTGCCAGCAGCAGACTCGGGGGGGACTATGGCTACACCTTC | CASSRLGGDYGYTF
NA | TRBJ2-5 | NA | TRBV4-1 | 16 | TGCGCCAGCAGCCAAGTCGGACGGGGCCACCGGGAGACCCAGTACTTC | CASSQVGRGHRETQYF
TRBD2 | TRBJ2-1 | NA | TRBV25-1 | 14 | TGTGCCAGCAGGCTTAGCGGGAAGGGCAATGAGCAGTTCTTC | CASRLSGKGNEQFF
TRBD1 | TRBJ1-2 | NA | TRBV12-5 | 14 | TGTGCTAGTGGTTTGCTGGGACAGGTCTATGGCTACACCTTC | CASGLLGQVYGYTF
NA | TRBJ1-1 | NA | TRBV6-6 | 11 | TGTGCCAGCAAAAGAAATAGGGTAACTTTCTTT | CASKRNRVTFF
NA | TRBJ1-2 | NA | TRBV11-2 | 14 | TGTGCCAGCAGTCGACTGGACAGTAACTATGGCTACACCTTC | CASSRLDSNYGYTF
NA | TRBJ2-7 | NA | TRBV5-1 | 12 | TGCGCCAGCAGCTCCGAGGGCCTCGTAACTTACTTC | CASSSEGLVTYF
TRBD2 | TRBJ2-7 | NA | TRBV27 | 15 | TGTGCCAGCAGTTTAAGAGGGGGACTAGACTACGAGCAGTACTTC | CASSLRGGLDYEQYF
TRBD2 | TRBJ2-7 | NA | TRBV7-2 | 16 | TGTGCCAGCAGGGAGGGGGGTAGCGGGACCCCCTACGAGCAGTACTTC | CASREGGSGTPYEQYF
TRBD2 | TRBJ2-3 | NA | TRBV6-6 | 14 | TGTGCCAGTCGATCTAGCGGGAGTACAGATACGCAGTATTTT | CASRSSGSTDTQYF
NA | TRBJ2-2 | NA | TRBV12-5 | 19 | TGTGCTAGTGGCCGGGACGGACCGATTAGAGCGGGGAACACCGGGGAGCTGTTTTTT | CASGRDGPIRAGNTGELFF
NA | TRBJ2-2 | NA | TRBV28 | 15 | TGTGCCAGCAGTGGGGGGACCCCGACGGCGGGGGAGCTGTTTTTT | CASSGGTPTAGELFF
NA | TRBJ2-7 | NA | TRBV23-1 | 14 | TGCGCCAGCAGGGGTAGGGAAGATGCCTACGAGCAGTACTTC | CASRGREDAYEQYF
TRBD2 | TRBJ2-1 | NA | TRBV10-3 | 13 | TGTGCCGCCGCGGGAGGGATCTACAATGAGCAGTTCTTC | CAAAGGIYNEQFF
NA | TRBJ1-4 | NA | TRBV7-9 | 13 | TGTGCCAGCAGCTTAGGGGAGAAAGAAAAACTGTTTTTT | CASSLGEKEKLFF
NA | TRBJ2-5 | once | TRBV18 | 14 | TGTGCCAGCTCACCAGGAGTTGAGATACGGACCCAGTACTTC | CASSPGVEIRTQYF
NA | TRBJ2-2 | few | TRBV18 | 15 | TGTGCCAGCTCACCACCGGGACAGAACACCGGGGAGCTGTTTTTT | CASSPPGQNTGELFF
NA | TRBJ2-7 | once | TRBV9 | 14 | TGTGCCAGCAGACGTAGTGAGGGGACGGGGGAGCAGTACTTC | CASRRSEGTGEQYF
TRBD2 | TRBJ2-2 | NA | TRBV7-2 | 15 | TGTGCCAGCAGCTTAAGACTAGCGGGCACCGGGGAGCTGTTTTTT | CASSLRLAGTGELFF
TRBD1 | TRBJ2-1 | NA | TRBV9 | 15 | TGTGCCAGCAGCGTCTCGCCCAGACAGGGAAATGAGCAGTTCTTC | CASSVSPRQGNEQFF
TRBD1 | TRBJ1-3 | NA | TRBV6-6 | 14 | TGTGCCAGCAGTTACGGGACAGTGGGAAACACCATATATTTT | CASSYGTVGNTIYF
TRBD1 | TRBJ2-7 | once | TRBV4-1 | 14 | TGCGCCAGCAGCCATGGACAGGGCGCCTACGAGCAGTACTTC | CASSHGQGAYEQYF
NA | TRBJ2-2 | NA | TRBV2 | 14 | TGTGCCAGCAGTGAACAGTTCAACACCGGGGAGCTGTTTTTT | CASSEQFNTGELFF
TRBD1 | TRBJ2-3 | NA | TRBV30 | 13 | TGTGCCTGGAACAGGGGGAATGCAGATACGCAGTATTTT | CAWNRGNADTQYF
TRBD2 | TRBJ2-5 | once | TRBV7-9 | 17 | TGTGCCAGCAGCAGAGGACTAGCGGGAGCAATTCAAGAGACCCAGTACTTC | CASSRGLAGAIQETQYF
NA | TRBJ1-4 | NA | TRBV30 | 13 | TGTGCCTGGAGTTCTGGGACCGGCGAAAAACTGTTTTTT | CAWSSGTGEKLFF
TRBD2 | TRBJ2-7 | NA | TRBV7-3 | 14 | TGTGCCAGCAGCGTTTTTAGCGGGGGGTACGAGCAGTACTTC | CASSVFSGGYEQYF
NA | TRBJ1-3 | NA | TRBV15 | 20 | TGTGCCACCAGCAGAGATCCCCCTACGGGACGTATAAACTCTGGAAACACCATATATTTT | CATSRDPPTGRINSGNTIYF
NA | TRBJ1-3 | NA | TRBV19 | 16 | TGTGCCAGTAGGCCCCCGGGACACGTCTCTGGAAACACCATATATTTT | CASRPPGHVSGNTIYF
NA | TRBJ1-4 | NA | TRBV23-1 | 17 | TGCGCCAGCAGTCAATGCCTCCCCGGGGGGACTAATGAAAAACTGTTTTTT | CASSQCLPGGTNEKLFF
TRBD1 | TRBJ1-6 | NA | TRBV5-1 | 15 | TGCGCCAGCAGCCCCGGCGGACAGGGAGAACCACCCCTCCACTTT | CASSPGGQGEPPLHF
NA | TRBJ1-2 | few | TRBV30 | 12 | TGTGCCTGGAGTGTACTGGGCTATGGCTACACCTTC | CAWSVLGYGYTF
NA | TRBJ2-1 | NA | TRBV14 | 15 | TGTGCCAGCAGCAGACGACAGGGGAGGGGCGATGAGCAGTTCTTC | CASSRRQGRGDEQFF
NA | TRBJ2-2 | once | TRBV19 | 12 | TGTGCCAGTGCTGGCCGTTCCGGGGAGCTGTTTTTT | CASAGRSGELFF
NA | TRBJ1-1 | NA | TRBV9 | 14 | TGTGCCAGCAGTCCCAACAGGGTGAACACTGAAGCTTTCTTT | CASSPNRVNTEAFF
TRBD1 | TRBJ1-6 | NA | TRBV7-9 | 14 | TGTGCCAGCAGCTCCGGGACAGCAAATTCACCCCTCCACTTT | CASSSGTANSPLHF
NA | TRBJ1-4 | few | TRBV6-1 | 14 | TGTGCCACCGGGGGGTTCAAGGCTAATGAAAAACTGTTTTTT | CATGGFKANEKLFF
NA | TRBJ2-6 | once | TRBV9 | 18 | TGTGCCAGCAGCGAGAGAGGACTCAGAAGCTCTGGGGCCAACGTCCTGACTTTC | CASSERGLRSSGANVLTF
NA | TRBJ2-5 | NA | TRBV11-2 | 17 | TGTGCCAGCAGCTCCTTGAGAAGGGGGGGGCGGGAAGAGACCCAGTACTTC | CASSSLRRGGREETQYF
TRBD1 | TRBJ2-2 | NA | TRBV4-2 | 17 | TGTGCCAGCAGCCAGCCCTACAGGGGCCTAAACACCGGGGAGCTGTTTTTT | CASSQPYRGLNTGELFF
TRBD2 | TRBJ2-7 | NA | TRBV4-1 | 16 | TGCGCCAGCAGCCAGCTGGTCGCGGGGGGATTCTACGAGCAGTACTTC | CASSQLVAGGFYEQYF
NA | TRBJ2-3 | NA | TRBV7-8 | 14 | TGTGCCAGCAGCCCGAAGGCCCGCACAGATACGCAGTATTTT | CASSPKARTDTQYF